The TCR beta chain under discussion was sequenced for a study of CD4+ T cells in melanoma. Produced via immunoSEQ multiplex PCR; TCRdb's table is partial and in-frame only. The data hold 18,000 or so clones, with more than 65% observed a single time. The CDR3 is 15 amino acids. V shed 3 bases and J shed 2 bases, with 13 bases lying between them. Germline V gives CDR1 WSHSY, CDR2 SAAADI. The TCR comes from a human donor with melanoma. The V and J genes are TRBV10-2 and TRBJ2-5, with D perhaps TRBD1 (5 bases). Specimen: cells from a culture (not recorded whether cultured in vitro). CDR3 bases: TGCGCCAGCAGTGACTGGGCAGGGTTACAAGAGACCCAGTACTTC. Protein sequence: CASSDWAGLQETQYF.